This T cell receptor beta chain was documented in a study of OX40 agonist ivuxolimab in advanced cancers. The overall study: Patients receiving dose escalation had hepatocellular carcinoma, melanoma, renal cell or head and neck cancer.

Sequenced by immunoSEQ multiplex PCR; TCRdb stores in-frame clones only, minus some. The table records just over 30,000 clones, around nine tenths of them present only once. As regards this clone: Its matching antigen is unknown.

Study-wide points: In the 0.1 to 3.0 mg/kg range, CD4+ and CD8+ blood T cells had expanded clonally by week 6. Partial responders treated at 0.1-3.0 mg/kg exhibited clonal expansion among the lowest measured.

V was pared by 5 bases and J by 3 bases, with 2 bases of the junction left unmatched. The CDR3 is made up of 14 amino acids. Germline V gene lookup returns CDR1 SGHTA and CDR2 FQGNSA. Patients were excluded for autoimmune disease history or systemic immunosuppression. The V call is TRBV7-2, the J call TRBJ2-1; 9 bases are shared with TRBD2. The clonotype comes from an adult with an advanced solid tumor such as melanoma, head and neck, liver or kidney cancer. The sample in question was CD4+ or CD8+ T cells sorted from blood, obtained in a trial of the OX40 agonist ivuxolimab. CDR3: CASSSGRNYNEQFF. Written as DNA, the CDR3 is TGTGCCAGCAGCAGCGGGAGGAACTACAATGAGCAGTTCTTC. The whole variable domain, filled in from reference TRBV7-2 and TRBJ2-1, reads GAGVSQSPSNKVTEKGKDVELRCDPISGHTALYWYRQSLGQGLEFLIYFQGNSAPDKSGLPSDRFSAERTGGSVSTLTIQRTQQEDSAVYLCASSSGRNYNEQFFGPGTRLTVL.